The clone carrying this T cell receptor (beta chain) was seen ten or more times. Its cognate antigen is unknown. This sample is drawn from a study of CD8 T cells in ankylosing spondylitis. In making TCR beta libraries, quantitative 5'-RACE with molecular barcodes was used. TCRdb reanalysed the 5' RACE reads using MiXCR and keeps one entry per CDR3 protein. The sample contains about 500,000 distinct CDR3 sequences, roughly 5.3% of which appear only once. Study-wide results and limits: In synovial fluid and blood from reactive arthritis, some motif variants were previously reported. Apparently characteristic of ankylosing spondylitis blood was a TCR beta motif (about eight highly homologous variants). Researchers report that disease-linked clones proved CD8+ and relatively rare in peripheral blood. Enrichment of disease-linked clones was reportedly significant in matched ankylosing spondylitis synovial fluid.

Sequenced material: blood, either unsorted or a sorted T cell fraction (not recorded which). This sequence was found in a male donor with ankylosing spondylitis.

The CDR3 reads CASSLGPSSTDTQYF. CDR3 DNA: TGTGCCAGCAGCTTGGGACCGTCTAGCACAGATACGCAGTATTTT. The chain couples TRBV5-6 to TRBJ2-3; D not certain. Trimming removed 0 bases from V and 0 bases from J, with 8 bases in between. This CDR3 has 15 amino acids. Germline V gene sequence: CDR1 SGHDT, CDR2 YYEEEE.